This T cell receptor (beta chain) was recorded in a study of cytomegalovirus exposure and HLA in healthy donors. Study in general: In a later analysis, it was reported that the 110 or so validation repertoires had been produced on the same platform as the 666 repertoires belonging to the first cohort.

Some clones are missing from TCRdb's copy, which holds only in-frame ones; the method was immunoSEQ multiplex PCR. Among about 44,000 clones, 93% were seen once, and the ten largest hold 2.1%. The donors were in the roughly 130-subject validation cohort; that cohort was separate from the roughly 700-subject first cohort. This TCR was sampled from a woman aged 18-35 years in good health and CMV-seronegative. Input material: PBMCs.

The CDR3 loop is CASSVEKGNEKLFF. The CDR3 DNA sequence: TGTGCCAGCAGCGTAGAAAAGGGGAATGAAAAACTGTTTTTT. The V and J genes are TRBV9 and TRBJ1-4; possible D gene TRBD1, 5 bases. V was pared by 0 bases and J by 5 bases, with 8 bases between. The CDR3 runs to 14 residues. Looked up from germline, CDR1 is SGDLS and CDR2 is YYNGEE. The full variable domain, rest sourced from reference TRBV9 and TRBJ1-4, is DSGVTQTPKHLITATGQRVTLRCSPRSGDLSVYWYQQSLDQGLQFLIQYYNGEERAKGNILERFSAQQFPDLHSELNLSSLELGDSALYFCASSVEKGNEKLFFGSGTQLSVL.